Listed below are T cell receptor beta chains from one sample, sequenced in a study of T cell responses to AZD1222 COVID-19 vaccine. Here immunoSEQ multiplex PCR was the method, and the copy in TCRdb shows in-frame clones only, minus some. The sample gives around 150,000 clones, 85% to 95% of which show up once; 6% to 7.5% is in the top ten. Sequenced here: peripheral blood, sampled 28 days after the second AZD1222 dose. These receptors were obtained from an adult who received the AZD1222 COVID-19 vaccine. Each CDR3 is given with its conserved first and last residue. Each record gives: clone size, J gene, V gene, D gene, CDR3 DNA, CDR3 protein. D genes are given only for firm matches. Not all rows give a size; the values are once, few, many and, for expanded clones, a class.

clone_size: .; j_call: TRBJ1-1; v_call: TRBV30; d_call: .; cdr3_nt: TGTGCCTGGAGAGAGGGGTATGGCACTGAAGCTTTCTTT; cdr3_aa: CAWREGYGTEAFF
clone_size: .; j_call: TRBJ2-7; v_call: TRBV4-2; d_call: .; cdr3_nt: TGTGCCAGCAGCCAAGATTGGTCCAGAGGGAGGTACGAGCAGTACTTC; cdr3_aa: CASSQDWSRGRYEQYF
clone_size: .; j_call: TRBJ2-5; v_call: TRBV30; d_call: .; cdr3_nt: TGTGCCTGGGTCTTTTCCGAGACCCAGTACTTC; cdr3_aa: CAWVFSETQYF
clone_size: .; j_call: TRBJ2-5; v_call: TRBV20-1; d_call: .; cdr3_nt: TGCAGTGCTAGTCACAAGTCCCAAGAGACCCAGTACTTC; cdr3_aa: CSASHKSQETQYF
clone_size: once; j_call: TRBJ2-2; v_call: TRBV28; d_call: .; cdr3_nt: TGTGCCAGCAGTTTAAGGGTTTTGGCCGGGGAGCTGTTTTTT; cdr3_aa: CASSLRVLAGELFF
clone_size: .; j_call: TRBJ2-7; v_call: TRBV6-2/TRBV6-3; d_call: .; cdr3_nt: TGTGCCAGCAGTTGGGGCAGCTACGAGCAGTACTTC; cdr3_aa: CASSWGSYEQYF
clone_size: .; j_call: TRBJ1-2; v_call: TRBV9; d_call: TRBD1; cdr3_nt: TGTGCCAGCAGCGTAACAGGGGGAGGTTATGGCTACACCTTC; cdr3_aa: CASSVTGGGYGYTF
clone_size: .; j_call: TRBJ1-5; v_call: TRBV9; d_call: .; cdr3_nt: TGTGCCAGCAGCGGTGGGACGGAGAATCAGCCCCAGCATTTT; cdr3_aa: CASSGGTENQPQHF
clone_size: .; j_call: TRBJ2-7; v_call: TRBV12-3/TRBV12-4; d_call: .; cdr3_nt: TGTGCCAGCAGTTTCGCCCCCTACGAGCAGTACTTC; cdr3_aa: CASSFAPYEQYF
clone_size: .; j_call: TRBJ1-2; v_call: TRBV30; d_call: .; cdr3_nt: TGTGCCTGGACACCTGGGGCAGTCTCCTATGGCTACACCTTC; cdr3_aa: CAWTPGAVSYGYTF
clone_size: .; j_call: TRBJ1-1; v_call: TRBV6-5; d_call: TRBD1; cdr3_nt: TGTGCCAGCAGTTACTCGTTCGAGGGGGCCGGTGAAGCTTTCTTT; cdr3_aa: CASSYSFEGAGEAFF
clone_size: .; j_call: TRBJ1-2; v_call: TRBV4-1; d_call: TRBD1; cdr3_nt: TGCGCCAGCAGCCAGCCGACAGGGGGTGTCTATGGCTACACCTTC; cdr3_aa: CASSQPTGGVYGYTF
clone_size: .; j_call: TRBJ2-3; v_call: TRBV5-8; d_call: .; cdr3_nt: TGTGCCAGCAGCTACCGACAGGACAGCACAGATACGCAGTATTTT; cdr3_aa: CASSYRQDSTDTQYF
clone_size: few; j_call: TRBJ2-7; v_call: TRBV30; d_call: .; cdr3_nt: TGTGCCTGGAGTCCAAACACAGACTACGAGCAGTACTTC; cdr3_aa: CAWSPNTDYEQYF
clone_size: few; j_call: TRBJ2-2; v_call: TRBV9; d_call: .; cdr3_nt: TGTGCCAGCAGCGGGGACAACACCGGGGAGCTGTTTTTT; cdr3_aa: CASSGDNTGELFF
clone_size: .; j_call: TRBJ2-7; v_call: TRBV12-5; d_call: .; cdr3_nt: TGTGCTAGTGGTTCTGTGAGGATTAGCTCCTACGAGCAGTACTTC; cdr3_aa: CASGSVRISSYEQYF
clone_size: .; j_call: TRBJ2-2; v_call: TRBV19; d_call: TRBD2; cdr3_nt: TGTGCCAGTATCTCTAGCGGCCGCGACACCGGGGAGCTGTTTTTT; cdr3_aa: CASISSGRDTGELFF
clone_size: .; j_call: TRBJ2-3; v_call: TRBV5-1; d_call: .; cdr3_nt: TGCGCCAGCAGCTTGGACGGTGCTAGCACAGATACGCAGTATTTT; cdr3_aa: CASSLDGASTDTQYF
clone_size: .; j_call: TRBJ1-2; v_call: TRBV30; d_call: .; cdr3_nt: TGTGCCTGGAGCGGGACGAACTATGGCTACACCTTC; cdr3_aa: CAWSGTNYGYTF
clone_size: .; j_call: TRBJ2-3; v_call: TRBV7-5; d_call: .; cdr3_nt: TGTGTCAGAACCCCCGGGACTAGCGGGGGGGAGTTACGCACAGATACGCAGTATTTT; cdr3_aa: CVRTPGTSGGELRTDTQYF
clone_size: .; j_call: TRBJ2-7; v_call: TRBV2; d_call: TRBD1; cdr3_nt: TGTGCCAGCTTAGACTCCGGGACAGGGGGCTACGAGCAGTACTTC; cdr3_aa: CASLDSGTGGYEQYF
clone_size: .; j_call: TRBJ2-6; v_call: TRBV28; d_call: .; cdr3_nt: TGTGCCAGCAGTCCAGTGCAGCCCTCTGGGGCCAACGTCCTGACTTTC; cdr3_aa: CASSPVQPSGANVLTF
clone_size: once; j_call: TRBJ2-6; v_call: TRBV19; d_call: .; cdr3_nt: TGTGCCAGTAGTCCTACCGTTCCCCTTGGGGCCAACGTCCTGACTTTC; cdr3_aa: CASSPTVPLGANVLTF
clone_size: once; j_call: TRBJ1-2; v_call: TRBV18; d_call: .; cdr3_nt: TGTGCCAGCTCACGTACCGGGATCCAACTTGCGGGCTACACCTTC; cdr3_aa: CASSRTGIQLAGYTF
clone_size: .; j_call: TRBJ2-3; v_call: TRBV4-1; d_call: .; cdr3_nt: TGCGCCAGCAGCCAGAGGGACACAGATACGCAGTATTTT; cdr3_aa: CASSQRDTDTQYF
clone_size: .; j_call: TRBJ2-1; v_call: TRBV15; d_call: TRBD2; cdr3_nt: TGTGCCACCAGCAATATAGCGGGGCTCTACAATGAGCAGTTCTTC; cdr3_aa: CATSNIAGLYNEQFF
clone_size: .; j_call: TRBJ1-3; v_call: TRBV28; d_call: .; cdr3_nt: TGTGCCACTTCAGGGGAGCCCACTGGAAACACCATATATTTT; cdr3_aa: CATSGEPTGNTIYF
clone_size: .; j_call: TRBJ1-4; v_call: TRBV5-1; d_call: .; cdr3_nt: TGCGCCAGCAGCCTCACCGGCAATACTAATGAAAAACTGTTTTTT; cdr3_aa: CASSLTGNTNEKLFF
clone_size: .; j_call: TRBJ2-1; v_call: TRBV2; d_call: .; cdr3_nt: TGTGCCAGCAGGAGGACTTTTGGGAGCAATGAGCAGTTCTTC; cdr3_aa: CASRRTFGSNEQFF
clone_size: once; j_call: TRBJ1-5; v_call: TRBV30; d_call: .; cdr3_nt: TGTGCCTGGAGTGTACCCGACCCTAGAAGGGGCAATCAGCCCCAGCATTTT; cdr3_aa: CAWSVPDPRRGNQPQHF
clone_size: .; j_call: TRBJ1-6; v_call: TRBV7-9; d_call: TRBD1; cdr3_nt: TGTGCCAGCAGCTCGACCCGACAGGGGACGGATTCACCCCTCCACTTT; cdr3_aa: CASSSTRQGTDSPLHF
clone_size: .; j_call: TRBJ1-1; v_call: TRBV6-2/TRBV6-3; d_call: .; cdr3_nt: TGTGCCAGCAGTACCCGGACCCTCATGAACACTGAAGCTTTCTTT; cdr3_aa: CASSTRTLMNTEAFF
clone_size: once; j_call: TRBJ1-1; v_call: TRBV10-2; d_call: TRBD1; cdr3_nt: TGCGCCAGCAACGAGGACAGGGGGCTTGTCACTGAAGCTTTCTTT; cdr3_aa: CASNEDRGLVTEAFF
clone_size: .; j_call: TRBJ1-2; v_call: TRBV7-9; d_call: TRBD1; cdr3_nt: TGTGCCAGCAGCTGGGGACAGACTACCGATGGCTACACCTTC; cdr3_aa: CASSWGQTTDGYTF
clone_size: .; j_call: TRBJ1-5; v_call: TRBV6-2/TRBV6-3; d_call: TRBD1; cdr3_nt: TGTGCCAGCAGTTACGGGGCAGGGGGTCAGCCCCAGCATTTT; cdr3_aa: CASSYGAGGQPQHF
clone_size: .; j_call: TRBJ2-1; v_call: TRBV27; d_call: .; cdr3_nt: TGTGCCAGCAGTTTCTCGAGCCGGAGGTTCGATGAGCAGTTCTTC; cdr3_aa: CASSFSSRRFDEQFF
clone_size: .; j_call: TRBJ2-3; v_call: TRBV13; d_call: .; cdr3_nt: TGTGCCAGCACCTCTCAGGGGGGAGATACGCAGTATTTT; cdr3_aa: CASTSQGGDTQYF
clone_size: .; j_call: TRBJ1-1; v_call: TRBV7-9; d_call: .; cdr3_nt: TGTGCCAGCACTCCGGGGAGGGAAGCTTTCTTT; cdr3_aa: CASTPGREAFF
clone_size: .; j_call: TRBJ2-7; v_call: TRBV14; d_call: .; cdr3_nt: TGTGCCAGCAGCCAAGGTTTTGGGGCAGCATATCCCTACGAGCAGTACTTC; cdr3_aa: CASSQGFGAAYPYEQYF
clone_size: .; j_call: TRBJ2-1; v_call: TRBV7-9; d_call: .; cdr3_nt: TGTGCCAGCAGCTTCCACCAGGGGTTCAATGAGCAGTTCTTC; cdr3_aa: CASSFHQGFNEQFF
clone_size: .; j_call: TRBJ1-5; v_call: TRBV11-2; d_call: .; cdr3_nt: TGTGCCAGCAGCCCTAGCCTAGGGCAGCCCCAGCATTTT; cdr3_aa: CASSPSLGQPQHF
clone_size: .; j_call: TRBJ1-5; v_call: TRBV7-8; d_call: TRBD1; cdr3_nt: TGTGCCAGCAGCTTCGCAGGGGGAATGAGCAATCAGCCCCAGCATTTT; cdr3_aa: CASSFAGGMSNQPQHF
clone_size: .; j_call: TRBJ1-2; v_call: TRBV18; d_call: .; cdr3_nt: TGTGCCAGCTCACCCCCAAGGGGGGGGCTTGCAGGGGGCTACACCTTC; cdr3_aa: CASSPPRGGLAGGYTF
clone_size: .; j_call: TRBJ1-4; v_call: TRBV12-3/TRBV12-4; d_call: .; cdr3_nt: TGTGCCAGCAGCTCGGTAGTCGAAAAACTGTTTTTT; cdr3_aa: CASSSVVEKLFF
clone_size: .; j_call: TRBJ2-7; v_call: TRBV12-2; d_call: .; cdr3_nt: TGTGCAAGTCGCCTAGGACTCGGGCTAGCGGGGAGGTACGAGCAGTACTTC; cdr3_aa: CASRLGLGLAGRYEQYF